The following is a T cell receptor (beta chain) sequence with its context. Antigen: not known. The data stem from a study of cytomegalovirus exposure and HLA in healthy donors. The germline V gene has CDR1 MDHEN and CDR2 SYDVKM. This CDR3 contains 17 residues. The J segment lost 4 bases and the V segment lost 2 bases, leaving 12 bases of the junction unmatched. Both 60 Vbeta primers and 13 Jbeta primers went into the PCR. Libraries were prepared by immunoSEQ multiplex PCR; TCRdb keeps only in-frame clonotypes and omits some of them. The sample gives around 59,000 clones, about four fifths of which show up once; approximately 3.6% is in the top ten. Study results and caveats: While the bulk of TCR sequences proved rare, some public TCRs turned up in many donors.

The sample was PBMCs. This rearrangement joins TRBV28 to TRBJ1-2; TRBD1 aligns across 8 bases. The sequence was collected from a woman aged 35 to 49 in good health and CMV-seronegative. CDR3 DNA sequence: TGTGCCAGCAGTTTAGGTTTTGGACAGGGCCTTTTCTATGGCTACACCTTC. Its translation is CASSLGFGQGLFYGYTF.